The 11 T cell receptor beta chains below were found in one sample sequenced in a study of blood T cell repertoires in COVID-19. Here immunoSEQ multiplex PCR was the method, and the copy in TCRdb shows in-frame clones only, minus some. The sample lists 400,000 or so clones, over 85% occurring once. Sequenced material: peripheral blood. Source of these receptors: a man aged 18 to 30 with COVID-19, enrolled during active disease.

The CDR3 loop is CATPRDRGADTQYF. CDR3 sequence (DNA): TGTGCCACACCCCGGGACAGGGGGGCAGATACGCAGTATTTT. The chain employs TRBV2 and TRBJ2-3; 11 bases align to TRBD1. This CDR3 contains 14 residues. The V gene's germline CDR1 is SNHLY and CDR2 FYNNEI. After removal of 10 bases from V and 4 bases from J, the junction contained 7 bases not matched to a gene.

The chain uses TRBV18 and TRBJ2-1; D is perhaps TRBD2 (5 bases). V lost 3 bases and J 6 bases, leaving 12 bases between the germline ends. This CDR3 is built from 14 residues. In germline, CDR1 is KGHSH, CDR2 LQKENI. The CDR3 is CASSPRDPINEQFF. The CDR3 DNA sequence: TGTGCCAGCTCACCCCGGGATCCAATCAATGAGCAGTTCTTC.

The chain couples TRBV19 to TRBJ2-1; perhaps TRBD2 as D (5 bases). The V end was cut by 7 bases, the J end by 0 bases, with 16 bases between. This CDR3 spans 16 amino acids. Germline CDR1 and CDR2: LNHDA and SQIVND (reference sequence). The CDR3 spells CASIVLPSNSYNEQFF. The CDR3 nucleotides read TGTGCCAGTATTGTCTTGCCTAGCAACTCCTACAATGAGCAGTTCTTC.

V gene TRBV5-1 combines with J gene TRBJ2-7; TRBD1 is a possible D gene (5 bases). CDR1 and CDR2 (germline): SGHRS, YFSETQ. The CDR3 has 12 residues. V was trimmed by 2 bases and J by 3 bases, leaving 6 bases between them. The CDR3 region is CASSFDSYEQYF. CDR3 in DNA: TGCGCCAGCAGCTTCGACAGCTACGAGCAGTACTTC.

The V call is TRBV4-1, the J call TRBJ2-1; 10 nucleotides line up with TRBD2. Germline CDR1 MGHRA, CDR2 YSYEKL. The CDR3 runs 17 residues. Trimming removed 0 bases from V and 1 base from J; junction bases left unmatched: 3. As DNA, the CDR3 is TGCGCCAGCAGCCAAGATAGGACTAGCGGATCCTACAATGAGCAGTTCTTC. It specifies CASSQDRTSGSYNEQFF.

V and J are TRBV3-1 (or the pseudogene TRBV3-2) and TRBJ2-1, with D perhaps TRBD2 (6 bases). There are 16 residues in the CDR3. Germline V gene data show CDR1 as LGHDT and CDR2 as YNNKEL (reference sequence). V was shortened by 3 bases and J by 1 base, with 13 bases between the two germline ends. DNA for the CDR3: TGTGCCAGCAGCCAGGTCGGGAGCCGTTCCTACAATGAGCAGTTCTTC. The encoded protein is CASSQVGSRSYNEQFF.

This clone came up once. The CDR3 DNA is TGTGCCAGCAGCTCCACAGGGTATTTTGTCTTGGACACTGAAGCTTTCTTT. Translating gives CASSSTGYFVLDTEAFF. This sequence joins TRBV13 and TRBJ1-1, with D possibly matching TRBD1 (6 bases). The CDR3 sequence is 17 residues long. Trimming cost V 4 bases and J 3 bases, with 21 bases left between them. The V gene's germline CDR1 is PRHDT and CDR2 FYEKMQ (reference sequence).

This chain joins TRBV19 and TRBJ2-4; 7 nucleotides line up with TRBD2. The CDR3 contains 16 residues. Germline V CDR1 and CDR2: LNHDA, SQIVND (reference sequence). The trim removed 3 bases at V and 4 bases at J, leaving 9 bases unmatched. CDR3 amino acids: CASSIKASGFKNIQYF. The CDR3 DNA sequence: TGTGCCAGTAGTATTAAGGCTAGCGGCTTTAAAAACATTCAGTACTTC.

This clone was detected only once. This chain joins TRBV30 and TRBJ1-6, with D uncertain. V gave up 0 bases and J gave up 9 bases, with 15 bases separating them. This CDR3 is built from 15 residues. Germline V gives CDR1 GTSNPN, CDR2 SVGIG (reference sequence). The DNA of the CDR3 is TGTGCCTGGAGTGTAGGCGGGCAGTCAGGTTCACCCCTCCACTTT. Translated: CAWSVGGQSGSPLHF.

The chain uses TRBV5-8 and TRBJ2-5, with TRBD2 matching 9 bases. This CDR3 region has 15 residues. Germline values: CDR1 SGHTS, CDR2 YDEGEE. The ends lost 0 bases at V and 1 base at J; junction bases unmatched: 1. The CDR3 nucleotides read TGTGCCAGCAGCTTGGGACTAGCGGTCCAAGAGACCCAGTACTTC. Translating gives CASSLGLAVQETQYF.

The J gene is TRBJ1-5, the V gene TRBV6-5, with 10 bases fitting TRBD1. V was pared by 4 bases and J by 7 bases, with 7 bases of the junction left unmatched. Germline V gene sequence: CDR1 MNHEY, CDR2 SVGAGI. The length of the CDR3 is 15 residues. The CDR3 is CASSWRQGAGQPQHF. Written as DNA, the CDR3 is TGTGCCAGCAGTTGGAGACAGGGGGCAGGCCAGCCCCAGCATTTT.